The clone carrying this T cell receptor beta chain was counted ten times or more. Its cognate antigen is unknown. The study based diagnoses on clinical symptoms, serum thyroxine and TRAb, thyroid ultrasound and orbital computed tomography. This record comes from a study of T cells in Graves' hyperthyroidism and ophthalmopathy. Study-wide background: It was at initial diagnosis, before any treatment, that peripheral blood was collected.

The study, taken as a whole, reports: Peripheral blood also featured most of the thyroid clonotypes expanded above 0.001.

TCR beta CDR3 sequences were amplified from RNA transcripts. The HTBI primer set drove a first-round RT-PCR of the TCR CDR3. TCRdb ran MiXCR on the multiplex PCR reads and lists one entry per CDR3 protein. The sample shows some 400,000 distinct CDR3 sequences, about 13% of them seen only once. Sequencing input: blood. The receptor was isolated from a man aged 25 to 45 with Graves' hyperthyroidism that later progressed to Graves' ophthalmopathy.

The CDR3 loop is CATSYYPGTGGGYTF. The CDR3 DNA reads as TGTGCCACCAGCTACTACCCCGGGACAGGGGGTGGCTACACCTTC. V and J are TRBV15 and TRBJ1-2, with 11 bases lining up with TRBD1. The CDR3 is 15 residues long. Germline CDR1 and CDR2: LNHNV and YYDKDF (reference sequence). V trimming: 5 bases; J trimming: 7 bases; junction bases outside the gene matches: 9.